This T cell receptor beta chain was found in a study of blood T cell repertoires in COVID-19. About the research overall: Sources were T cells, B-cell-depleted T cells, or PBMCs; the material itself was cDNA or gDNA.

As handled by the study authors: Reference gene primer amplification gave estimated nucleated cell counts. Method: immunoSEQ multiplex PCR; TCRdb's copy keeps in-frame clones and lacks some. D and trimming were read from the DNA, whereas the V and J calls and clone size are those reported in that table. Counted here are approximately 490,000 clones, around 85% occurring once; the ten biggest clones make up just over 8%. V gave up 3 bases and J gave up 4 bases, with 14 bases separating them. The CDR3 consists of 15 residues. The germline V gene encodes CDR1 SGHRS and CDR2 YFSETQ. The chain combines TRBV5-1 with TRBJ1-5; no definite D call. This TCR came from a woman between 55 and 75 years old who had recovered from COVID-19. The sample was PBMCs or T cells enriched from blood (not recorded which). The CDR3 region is CASSSGSGPNQPQHF. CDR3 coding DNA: TGCGCCAGCAGCTCCGGAAGCGGGCCGAATCAGCCCCAGCATTTT.